What follows are 5 T cell receptor beta chains derived from one specimen sequenced in a study of shared clonotypes between healthy human individuals. Terminally differentiated effector memory CD45RA+ cells were left out of the naive CD8 fraction, which was CD45RO-negative and positively selected for CCR7. Generated by immunoSEQ multiplex PCR, the TCRdb table keeps only in-frame clones and is missing some. The data hold approximately 1.9 million clones, with around 93% observed a single time. The material sequenced was naive CD8+ T cells from PBMCs. Receptors originate from a man aged 18 to 30 in good health. Some clones in this sample may be carry-over from other donors' samples.

This chain links TRBV19 with TRBJ2-1, with D perhaps TRBD1 or TRBD2 (5 bases each). Trimming removed 5 bases at V and 3 bases at J, with 17 bases between. This CDR3 has 16 residues. Germline CDR1 and CDR2: LNHDA and SQIVND (reference sequence). CDR3 sequence reads: CASSYPGLGLYNEQFF. The CDR3 coding sequence is TGTGCCAGTAGTTATCCGGGGTTGGGGCTCTACAATGAGCAGTTCTTC.

V is TRBV27 and J is TRBJ2-1; 8 nucleotides match TRBD2. Trimming at V came to 2 bases and at J to 5 bases, leaving 5 bases not matched to a gene. Germline V gives CDR1 MNHEY, CDR2 SMNVEV (reference sequence). This CDR3 has 15 amino acids. The CDR3 here is CASSLRLAGHNEQFF. The CDR3 DNA reads as TGTGCCAGCAGTTTACGGTTAGCGGGGCACAATGAGCAGTTCTTC.

The chain joins TRBV19 to TRBJ2-7; possibly TRBD1 or TRBD2 for D (5 bases each). The CDR3 totals 14 residues. The germline CDR1 and CDR2 sequences are LNHDA and SQIVND (reference sequence). V was pared by 8 bases and J by 3 bases, with 17 bases between. In DNA, the CDR3 is TGTGCCAGTGCCTACCGGGACGGTGACTACGAGCAGTACTTC. Translated, it gives CASAYRDGDYEQYF.

On this clone itself: Different DNA sequences within this sample yield the same CDR3. The CDR3 bases are TGTGCCAGCAGTTTTAGGGACACCGGGGAGCTGTTTTTT. Translating it yields CASSFRDTGELFF. This chain uses TRBV28 with TRBJ2-2; D remains ambiguous. The V end was cut by 3 bases, the J end by 3 bases, with 5 bases between. Germline assignment: CDR1 MDHEN and CDR2 SYDVKM. The CDR3 spans 13 residues.

This clone appeared a single time. The chain has TRBV7-9 and TRBJ2-5, with TRBD1 matching over 7 bases. The end of the DNA aligns better with TRBJ2-7, so the J call may be wrong. The CDR3 contains 12 residues. Germline assignment: CDR1 SEHNR and CDR2 FQNEAQ (reference sequence). In DNA, the CDR3 is TGTGCCAGCAGGTCGGGACAGTACGAGCAGTACTTC. Its protein is CASRSGQYEQYF.